The next 21 T cell receptor beta chains were all read from a single sample in a study of shared clonotypes between healthy human individuals. Clones were read by immunoSEQ multiplex PCR, and TCRdb kept only the in-frame ones, dropping some. Of approximately 740,000 clones in the sample, around 93% were seen once. Positive CCR7 selection of CD45RO-negative cells yielded the naive CD8 cells, and terminally differentiated effector memory CD45RA+ cells were excluded. Sequenced input: naive CD8+ T cells sorted from blood. The source of these receptors is a man aged 25-40 years in good health.

The J gene is TRBJ1-1, the V gene TRBV5-4; 10 bases match TRBD1. Germline V gene data show CDR1 as SGHNT and CDR2 as YYREEE (reference sequence). CDR3 length: 16 residues. Germline trimming cut 4 bases from V and 7 bases from J; bases unmatched to any gene: 13. The CDR3 spells CASSDGTGVGTDEAFF. CDR3 DNA sequence: TGTGCCAGCAGCGACGGGACAGGGGTGGGGACAGATGAAGCTTTCTTT.

The chain employs TRBV6-6 and TRBJ1-2, with a possible D match to TRBD1 (5 bases). The CDR3 is 12 residues long. Germline lookup yields CDR1 MNHNY and CDR2 SVGAGI (reference sequence). Deletions cut 5 bases from V and 6 bases from J, with 10 bases between. Here the CDR3 reads CASSPPRDGYTF. The DNA of the CDR3 is TGTGCCAGCAGTCCCCCCAGGGATGGCTACACCTTC.

J is TRBJ1-2 and V is TRBV7-8; D is uncertain. Trimming removed 5 bases from V and 0 bases from J, with 16 bases in between. The CDR3 has 16 amino acids. Germline lookup yields CDR1 SGHVS and CDR2 FQNEAQ. DNA of the CDR3: TGTGCCAGCAGCCCCTGGAGCGCAGGAGCTAACTATGGCTACACCTTC. Its translation is CASSPWSAGANYGYTF.

The CDR3 region has the DNA TGTGCCAGCAGTTTAATCGATGGGGTCAGGGATGAGCAGTTCTTC. Protein sequence: CASSLIDGVRDEQFF. The chain employs TRBV28 and TRBJ2-1; D might be TRBD1 (5 bases). Germline assignment: CDR1 MDHEN and CDR2 SYDVKM. The CDR3 runs 15 residues. The V and J ends lost 2 bases and 8 bases respectively, with 16 bases between them.

This chain connects TRBV11-2 to TRBJ2-2; TRBD2 agrees at 9 bases. CDR1 and CDR2 from the germline V gene are SGHAT and FQNNGV. V shed 5 bases, J shed 5 bases, and the junction held 18 bases outside the gene matches. This CDR3 is 19 amino acids long. This CDR3 is CASSLIGLAGNRGTGELFF. The CDR3 nucleotides read TGTGCCAGCAGCCTTATAGGCCTAGCGGGAAATCGAGGTACCGGGGAGCTGTTTTTT.

The V gene is TRBV19, the J gene TRBJ1-5, with D unresolved. Germline V gene sequence: CDR1 LNHDA, CDR2 SQIVND (reference sequence). Trimming took 5 bases from V and 0 from J, leaving 8 bases between them. The CDR3 spans 14 residues. Written as DNA, the CDR3 is TGTGCCAGTAGTGGCAGCTATAGCAATCAGCCCCAGCATTTT. It is translated as CASSGSYSNQPQHF.

In nucleotides, the CDR3 is TGTGCCAGTAGTATCATGGGAAGAAATGAAAAACTGTTTTTT. It encodes CASSIMGRNEKLFF. The V and J genes are TRBV19 and TRBJ1-4, with D uncertain. The V gene lost 3 bases and the J gene lost 5 bases, with 10 bases spanning the gap. The CDR3 covers 14 residues. Germline V gives CDR1 LNHDA, CDR2 SQIVND (reference sequence).

The V gene is TRBV5-4, the J gene TRBJ2-7; D may correspond to TRBD1 or TRBD2 (5 bases each). CDR1 is SGHNT and CDR2 is YYREEE in the germline V gene (reference sequence). V was cut by 0 bases and J by 0 bases, with 13 bases left in between. This CDR3 spans 16 amino acids. This CDR3 reads CASSLDFSGGSYEQYF. CDR3 coding DNA: TGTGCCAGCAGCTTGGACTTTTCTGGGGGCTCCTACGAGCAGTACTTC. Supplemented by reference TRBV5-4 and TRBJ2-7, the full variable domain reads ETGVTQSPTHLIKTRGQQVTLRCSSQSGHNTVSWYQQALGQGPQFIFQYYREEENGRGNFPPRFSGLQFPNYSSELNVNALELDDSALYLCASSLDFSGGSYEQYFGPGTRLTVT.

V is TRBV13 and J is TRBJ2-7, with D hard to call. With 4 bases removed from V and 3 bases from J, the gap between germline ends came to 13 bases. Germline values: CDR1 PRHDT, CDR2 FYEKMQ (reference sequence). This CDR3 region has 14 residues. DNA for the CDR3: TGTGCCAGCAGCTCCCAGACTGGAAACTACGAGCAGTACTTC. Amino acids: CASSSQTGNYEQYF. The variable domain in full, completed from reference TRBV13 and TRBJ2-7, reads AAGVIQSPRHLIKEKRETATLKCYPIPRHDTVYWYQQGPGQDPQFLISFYEKMQSDKGSIPDRFSAQQFSDYHSELNMSSLELGDSALYFCASSSQTGNYEQYFGPGTRLTVT.

Notes on this clone: The sample carries other DNA sequences with the same CDR3. The V call is TRBV28, the J call TRBJ1-1; possible D gene TRBD1, 5 bases. The CDR3 totals 12 residues. V lost 5 bases, J lost 5 bases, and 9 bases lay in between. The germline V gene encodes CDR1 MDHEN and CDR2 SYDVKM. CDR3 coding DNA: TGTGCCAGCAGTCCGGGGGTGACTGAAGCTTTCTTT. This translates into CASSPGVTEAFF.

The chain recombines TRBV10-3 with TRBJ1-1, with TRBD1 as a possible D gene (5 bases). CDR3 length: 14 residues. V gave up 3 bases and J gave up 1 base, with 9 bases separating them. In germline, CDR1 is ENHRY, CDR2 SYGVKD. CDR3 protein: CAISDVGGNTEAFF. DNA of the CDR3: TGTGCCATCAGTGATGTGGGGGGGAACACTGAAGCTTTCTTT.

The rearrangement uses TRBV14 and TRBJ2-7; D ambiguous. Trimming stripped 1 base from V and 6 bases from J, with 10 bases between. Germline assignment: CDR1 SGHDN and CDR2 FVKESK. The CDR3 is 13 amino acids. For the CDR3, the DNA is TGTGCCAGCAGCCAAGTATCGTTTGGCGAGCAGTACTTC. It codes for CASSQVSFGEQYF.

The rearrangement uses TRBV18 and TRBJ1-1; 10 bases fit TRBD1. Germline CDR1 and CDR2: KGHSH and LQKENI. V lost 2 bases to trimming and J lost 2 bases; unmatched junction nucleotides: 2. The CDR3 extends over 15 amino acids. The CDR3 protein is CASSPWDRGNTEAFF. DNA of the CDR3: TGTGCCAGCTCACCATGGGACAGGGGAAACACTGAAGCTTTCTTT. Using reference TRBV18 and TRBJ1-1 for the parts outside the CDR3, the full variable domain is NAGVMQNPRHLVRRRGQEARLRCSPMKGHSHVYWYRQLPEEGLKFMVYLQKENIIDESGMPKERFSAEFPKEGPSILRIQQVVRGDSAAYFCASSPWDRGNTEAFFGQGTRLTVV.

On this clone: Other nucleotide sequences in the sample specify the same CDR3. This chain uses TRBV6-5 with TRBJ2-7, with TRBD2 matching 8 bases. This CDR3 has 14 amino acids. The trim removed 2 bases at V and 2 bases at J, leaving 2 bases unmatched. Germline CDR1 reads MNHEY; CDR2 reads SVGAGI. CDR3 bases: TGTGCCAGCAGTTACAGCGGGAGTCCCTACGAGCAGTACTTC. It yields the protein CASSYSGSPYEQYF.

This chain connects TRBV7-6 to TRBJ2-3; D may be TRBD2 (6 bases). Germline V gene data show CDR1 as SGHVS and CDR2 as FNYEAQ. V was clipped by 2 bases and J by 6 bases, with 12 bases between them. The CDR3 loop spans 14 amino acids. The CDR3 nucleotides read TGTGCCAGCAGCTTAACGGGAGCCCCCGATACGCAGTATTTT. This sequence encodes CASSLTGAPDTQYF.

The rearrangement joins TRBV4-1 to TRBJ2-7, with 12 nucleotides matching TRBD2. Germline assignment: CDR1 MGHRA and CDR2 YSYEKL. J gave up 2 bases and V 3 bases, and 5 bases lay outside the gene matches. The CDR3 is 16 amino acids. The CDR3 DNA sequence: TGCGCCAGCAGCCAGTCGACTAGCGGGAGTACCTACGAGCAGTACTTC. This encodes CASSQSTSGSTYEQYF.

This clone was counted once. The J gene is TRBJ2-1, the V gene TRBV5-1; D tentatively reads TRBD1 or TRBD2 (7 bases each). Germline V gene lookup returns CDR1 SGHRS and CDR2 YFSETQ. V was cut by 3 bases and J by 2 bases, with 18 bases left in between. This CDR3 has 17 amino acids. The chain's CDR3 is CASSWEGAGATYNEQFF. CDR3 coding DNA: TGCGCCAGCAGCTGGGAGGGGGCGGGAGCGACCTACAATGAGCAGTTCTTC. Complete variable domain (other parts from reference TRBV5-1 and TRBJ2-1): KAGVTQTPRYLIKTRGQQVTLSCSPISGHRSVSWYQQTPGQGLQFLFEYFSETQRNKGNFPGRFSGRQFSNSRSEMNVSTLELGDSALYLCASSWEGAGATYNEQFFGPGTRLTVL.

Points on this clone: In the same sample, other DNA sequences code for this CDR3. V and J are TRBV18 and TRBJ2-7; no firm D call. The V gene lost 1 base and the J gene lost 2 bases, with 3 bases spanning the gap. The CDR3 spans 12 residues. From germline, CDR1 is KGHSH and CDR2 LQKENI. The DNA for the CDR3 is TGTGCCAGCTCACCACGGGCCTACGAGCAGTACTTC. This gives the protein CASSPRAYEQYF. The full variable domain, its missing parts supplied by reference TRBV18 and TRBJ2-7, is NAGVMQNPRHLVRRRGQEARLRCSPMKGHSHVYWYRQLPEEGLKFMVYLQKENIIDESGMPKERFSAEFPKEGPSILRIQQVVRGDSAAYFCASSPRAYEQYFGPGTRLTVT.

The chain links TRBV10-2 to TRBJ1-1; D perhaps matches TRBD1 (6 bases). The CDR3 covers 14 residues. V gave up 3 bases and J gave up 8 bases, with 16 bases separating them. The germline CDR1 and CDR2 sequences are WSHSY and SAAADI. The CDR3 DNA follows: TGCGCCAGCAGTGAAAGCGGGGGCCCTCCAGAAGCTTTCTTT. Protein sequence: CASSESGGPPEAFF.

The V gene is TRBV27, the J gene TRBJ2-7; D may be TRBD2 (6 bases). CDR3 size: 15 residues. Between the trimmed V and J ends, which lost 6 bases and 0 bases, there was a span of 15 bases. The V gene's germline CDR1 is MNHEY and CDR2 SMNVEV (reference sequence). The CDR3 DNA reads as TGTGCCAGCAGGCCTCTAGCGCCCAGCTCCTACGAGCAGTACTTC. It translates to CASRPLAPSSYEQYF.

This chain links TRBV5-1 with TRBJ2-7; 9 bases line up with TRBD1. The V gene end was trimmed by 3 bases and the J gene end by 3 bases; junction bases not matched to a gene: 7. Germline loops: CDR1 SGHRS, CDR2 YFSETQ. The CDR3 is 15 residues long. As DNA, the CDR3 is TGCGCCAGCAGCTCAACAGGGGGCCTTGGCTACGAGCAGTACTTC. Its protein is CASSSTGGLGYEQYF. The full variable domain, in which reference TRBV5-1 and TRBJ2-7 provide the parts outside the CDR3, is KAGVTQTPRYLIKTRGQQVTLSCSPISGHRSVSWYQQTPGQGLQFLFEYFSETQRNKGNFPGRFSGRQFSNSRSEMNVSTLELGDSALYLCASSSTGGLGYEQYFGPGTRLTVT.